These 2 T cell receptor beta chains share one sample of origin, sequenced in a study of cytomegalovirus exposure and HLA in healthy donors. Researchers ran the PCR with 60 Vbeta and 13 Jbeta primers. The assay was immunoSEQ multiplex PCR, and TCRdb's table has in-frame clones only and misses some. The sample lists 150,000 to 200,000 clones, 65% to 90% occurring once. The sample taken for sequencing was PBMCs. The origin of the receptors is a woman between 45 and 65 years old in good health and CMV-seronegative.

The genes are TRBV7-6 and TRBJ2-2; 8 bases are shared with TRBD2. The CDR3 runs 14 residues. Trimming removed 10 bases from V and 8 bases from J; junction bases left unmatched: 12. The germline V gene encodes CDR1 SGHVS and CDR2 FNYEAQ. The CDR3 nucleotides are TGTGCCATGGCAGCGGGAGTCATTTTGGGGGAGCTGTTTTTT. The encoded protein is CAMAAGVILGELFF.

The rearrangement joins TRBV30 to TRBJ1-1; D is ambiguous. CDR1 GTSNPN and CDR2 SVGIG come from the germline V gene (reference sequence). Trimming stripped 1 base from V and 2 bases from J, with 11 bases between. The CDR3 length is 14 residues. The DNA for the CDR3 is TGTGCCTGGAGTGAGAACAGTGTTAACACTGAAGCTTTCTTT. Translation gives CAWSENSVNTEAFF.